This T cell receptor beta chain was identified in a study of T-cell memory formation after mild COVID-19. After removal of 5 bases from V and 1 base from J, the junction contained 4 bases not matched to a gene. Per the germline V gene, CDR1 is DFQATT and CDR2 is SNEGSKA (reference sequence). The CDR3 loop spans 15 amino acids. 5'RACE primed at constant segments yielded TCR alpha and TCR beta cDNA libraries bearing sample barcodes and UMIs. TCRdb re-analysed the 5' RACE reads in MiXCR, keeping a single row per CDR3 protein. The sample includes around 320,000 distinct CDR3 sequences, 28% of them seen just once.

The sample consisted of PBMCs or a T cell subset sorted from them (not recorded which). The clonotype was recovered from an adult woman who had mild COVID-19 (a few samples of this study predate the infection). Cell type and time point are not known. This chain links TRBV20-1 with TRBJ2-7, with 14 bases lining up with TRBD2. CDR3: CSALGLAGGSYEQYF. The CDR3 DNA reads as TGCAGTGCTCTCGGACTAGCGGGAGGTTCCTACGAGCAGTACTTC.